In its sample, the clone carrying this TCR beta chain was seen many times. What it recognizes is unknown. The data stem from a study of T-cell reconstitution after alpha-beta-depleted transplantation in children. Germline CDR1 reads MNHNS; CDR2 reads SASEGT. This CDR3 comprises 14 residues. V was cut by 5 bases and J by 1 base, with 11 bases left in between. Study-wide results and caveats: The study reportedly traced alpha-beta T cells about two months after transplant to several hundred expanded graft clones. A year post-transplant, T-cell counts and diversity derived mostly from newly produced T cells. The high TCRbeta diversity at day 60 in some patients came from surviving recipient T cells and thymic progenitors.

Unique molecular identifiers tagged the TCRbeta library. Each CDR3 protein is one row after TCRdb ran MiXCR on the PCR reads. The table includes more than 40,000 distinct CDR3 sequences, about 9.3% detected once. The chain carries TRBV6-1 and TRBJ1-2; possible D gene TRBD1, 5 bases. This receptor was taken from a male patient aged 2 to 10 who had a stem cell transplant for chronic granulomatous disease, so the T cells may come from the graft donor. Sequencing used PBMCs, mostly from graft donor cells, obtained 60 days after TCRalphabeta/CD19-depleted stem cell transplant. CDR3 DNA sequence: TGTGCCAGCAGTCGGGACCGGTTTAACTATGGCTACACCTTC. This codes for CASSRDRFNYGYTF.